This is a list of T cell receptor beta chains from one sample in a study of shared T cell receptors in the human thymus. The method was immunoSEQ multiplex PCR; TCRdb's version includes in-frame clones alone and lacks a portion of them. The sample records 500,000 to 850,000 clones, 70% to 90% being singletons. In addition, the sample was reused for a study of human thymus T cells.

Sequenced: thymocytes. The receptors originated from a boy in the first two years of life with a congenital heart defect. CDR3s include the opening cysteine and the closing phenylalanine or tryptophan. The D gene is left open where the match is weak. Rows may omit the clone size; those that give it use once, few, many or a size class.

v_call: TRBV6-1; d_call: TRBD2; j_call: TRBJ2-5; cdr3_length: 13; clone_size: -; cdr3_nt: TGTGCCAATTCCGGGACTACCAAAGGGACCCAGTACTTC; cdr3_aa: CANSGTTKGTQYF
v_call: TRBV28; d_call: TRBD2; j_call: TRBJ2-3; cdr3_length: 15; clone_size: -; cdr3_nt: TGTGCCAGCAGCCCGACTAGCGCGCACACAGATACGCAGTATTTT; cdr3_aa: CASSPTSAHTDTQYF
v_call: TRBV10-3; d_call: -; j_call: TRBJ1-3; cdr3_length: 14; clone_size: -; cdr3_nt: TGTGCCATCAGTGGACCCGGGTCCGGAAACACCATATATTTT; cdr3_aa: CAISGPGSGNTIYF
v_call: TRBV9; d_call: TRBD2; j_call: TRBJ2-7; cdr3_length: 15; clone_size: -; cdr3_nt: TGTGCCAGCAGCGTAGGGTCGGCTAGCGGCTACGAGCAGTACTTC; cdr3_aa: CASSVGSASGYEQYF
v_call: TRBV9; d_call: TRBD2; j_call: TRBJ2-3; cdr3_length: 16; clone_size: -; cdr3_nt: TGTGCCAGCAGCGTAGGCTTTAGCGGGAGGACAGATACGCAGTATTTT; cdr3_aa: CASSVGFSGRTDTQYF
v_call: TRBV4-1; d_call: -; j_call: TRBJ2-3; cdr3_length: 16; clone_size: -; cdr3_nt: TGCGCCAGCAGCCAAGTGGGTCTAACAGACACAGATACGCAGTATTTT; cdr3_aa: CASSQVGLTDTDTQYF
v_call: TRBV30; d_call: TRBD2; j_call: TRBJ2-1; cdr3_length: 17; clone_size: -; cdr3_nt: TGTGCCTGGAGTGTAAACCAGCGGGAGGGCCTCAAAGAGGAGCAGTTCTTC; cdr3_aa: CAWSVNQREGLKEEQFF
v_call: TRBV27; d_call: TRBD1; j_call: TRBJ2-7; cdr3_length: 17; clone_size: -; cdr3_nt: TGTGCCAGCAGTTTATCCAGTACACAGGGGAGACCGTTGTGGCAGTACTTC; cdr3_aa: CASSLSSTQGRPLWQYF
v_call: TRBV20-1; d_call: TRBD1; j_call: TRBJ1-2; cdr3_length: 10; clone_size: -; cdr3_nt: TGCAGTGCTCCCCGGACAGGGGGGAGTTTC; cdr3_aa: CSAPRTGGSF
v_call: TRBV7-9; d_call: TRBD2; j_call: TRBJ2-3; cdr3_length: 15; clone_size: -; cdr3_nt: TGTGCCAGCAGCTTAGGGGGGGGACGCACAGATACGCAGTATTTT; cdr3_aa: CASSLGGGRTDTQYF
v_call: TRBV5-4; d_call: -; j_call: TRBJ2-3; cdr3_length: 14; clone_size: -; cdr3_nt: TGTGCCAGCAGCTTGGGGCGGGCGTTCGATACGCAGTATTTT; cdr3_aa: CASSLGRAFDTQYF
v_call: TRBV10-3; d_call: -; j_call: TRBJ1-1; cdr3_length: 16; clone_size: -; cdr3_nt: TGTGCCATCAGTGAGTCAACGACAGTAATGAACACTGAAGCTTTCTTT; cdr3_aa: CAISESTTVMNTEAFF
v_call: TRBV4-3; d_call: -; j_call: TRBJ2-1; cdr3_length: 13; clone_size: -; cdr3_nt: TGCGCCAGCAGCCAAGGTGGGCAGGATGAGCAGTTCTTC; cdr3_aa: CASSQGGQDEQFF
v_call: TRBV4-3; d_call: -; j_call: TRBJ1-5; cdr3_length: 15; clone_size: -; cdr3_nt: TGCGCCAGCAGCCAAGGTCGGACAGCTTATCAGCCCCAGCATTTT; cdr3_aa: CASSQGRTAYQPQHF
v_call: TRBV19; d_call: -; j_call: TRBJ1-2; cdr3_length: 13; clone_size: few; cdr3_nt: TGTGCCAGTAGCCTAACAGGGTATCATGGCTACACCTTC; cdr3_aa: CASSLTGYHGYTF
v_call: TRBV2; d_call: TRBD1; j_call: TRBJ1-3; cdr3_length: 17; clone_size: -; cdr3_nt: TGTGCCAGCAGTGCAGGACAGGGTATTTCTCCTGGAAACACCATATATTTT; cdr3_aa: CASSAGQGISPGNTIYF
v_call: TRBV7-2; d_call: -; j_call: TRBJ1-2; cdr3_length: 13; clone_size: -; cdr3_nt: TGTGCCAGCAGTCGCCAGGGAATAGATGGCTACACCTTC; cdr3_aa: CASSRQGIDGYTF
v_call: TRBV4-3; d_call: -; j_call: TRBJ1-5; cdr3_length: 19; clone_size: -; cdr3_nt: TGCGCCAGCAGCCAAGAACGGGGGGTTCGGGGCCGGAGCAATCAGCCCCAGCATTTT; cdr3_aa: CASSQERGVRGRSNQPQHF
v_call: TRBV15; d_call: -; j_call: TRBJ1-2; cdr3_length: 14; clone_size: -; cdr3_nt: TGTGCCACCAGCAGAGCTCCCCCTATCGTGGGCTACACCTTC; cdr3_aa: CATSRAPPIVGYTF
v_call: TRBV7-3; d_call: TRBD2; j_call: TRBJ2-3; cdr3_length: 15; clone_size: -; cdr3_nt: TGTGCCAGCAGCCCGGGACTAGCGGGTGACGGCACGCAGTATTTT; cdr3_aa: CASSPGLAGDGTQYF
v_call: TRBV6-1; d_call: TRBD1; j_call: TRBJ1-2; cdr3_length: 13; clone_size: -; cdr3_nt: TGTGCCAGCAGCCGGACAGGGGGCCATGGCTACACCTTC; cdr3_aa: CASSRTGGHGYTF
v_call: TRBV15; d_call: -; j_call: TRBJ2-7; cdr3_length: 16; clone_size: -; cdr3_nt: TGTGCCACCAGCAGAGATAAGCAGGGGTTCTCCTACGAGCAGTACTTC; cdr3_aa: CATSRDKQGFSYEQYF
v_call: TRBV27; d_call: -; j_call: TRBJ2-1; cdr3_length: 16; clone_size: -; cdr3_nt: TGTGCCAGCAGTTTATTGGTCCAGACTACTGGGAATGAGCAGTTCTTC; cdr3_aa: CASSLLVQTTGNEQFF
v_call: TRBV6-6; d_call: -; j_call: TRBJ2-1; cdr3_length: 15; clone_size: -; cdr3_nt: TGTGCCAGCAGACTCGACAGCAATTACTACAATGAGCAGTTCTTC; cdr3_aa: CASRLDSNYYNEQFF
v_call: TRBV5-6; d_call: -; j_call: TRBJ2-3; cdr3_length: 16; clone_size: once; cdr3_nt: TGTGCCAGCAGCTTGAGGGCGGGGGCTAGCACAGATACGCAGTATTTT; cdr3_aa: CASSLRAGASTDTQYF
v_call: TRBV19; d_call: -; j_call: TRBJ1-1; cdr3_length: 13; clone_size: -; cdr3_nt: TGTGCCAGTAGTATACAGGGTCGGACTGAAGCTTTCTTT; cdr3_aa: CASSIQGRTEAFF
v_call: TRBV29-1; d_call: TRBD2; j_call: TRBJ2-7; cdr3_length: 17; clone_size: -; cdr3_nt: TGCAGCGTTGACAGGACTAGCGGGAGGGGGGCCCCCTACGAGCAGTACTTC; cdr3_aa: CSVDRTSGRGAPYEQYF
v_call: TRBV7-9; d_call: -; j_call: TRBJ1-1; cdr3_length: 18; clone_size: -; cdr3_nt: TGTGCCAGCAGCTTAGAAGTCCCCGGTGGGCAGGGAAATACTGAAGCTTTCTTT; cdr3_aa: CASSLEVPGGQGNTEAFF
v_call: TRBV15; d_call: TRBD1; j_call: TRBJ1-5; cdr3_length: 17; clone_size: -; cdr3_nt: TGTGCCACCAGCAGAGAGGGGGACGGACAGGGGGCCCAGCCCCAGCATTTT; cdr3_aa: CATSREGDGQGAQPQHF
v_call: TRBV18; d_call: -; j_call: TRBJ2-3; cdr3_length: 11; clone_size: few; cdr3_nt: TGTGCCAGCCTACGGGCAGATACGCAGTATTTT; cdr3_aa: CASLRADTQYF
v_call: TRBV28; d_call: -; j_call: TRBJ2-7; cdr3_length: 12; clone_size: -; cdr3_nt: TGTGGAACCGGGACAAATCCCTACGAGCAGTACTTC; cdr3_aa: CGTGTNPYEQYF
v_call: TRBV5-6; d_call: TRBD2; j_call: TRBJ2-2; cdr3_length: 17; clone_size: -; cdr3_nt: TGTGCCAGCAGCAGTCGACTAGCGGCCTCGAACACCGGGGAGCTGTTTTTT; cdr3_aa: CASSSRLAASNTGELFF
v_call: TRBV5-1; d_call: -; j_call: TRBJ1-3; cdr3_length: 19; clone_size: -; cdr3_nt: TGCGCCAGCAGCTTGTACCCGGGGAGCGGGGAGGGAACTGGAAACACCATATATTTT; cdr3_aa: CASSLYPGSGEGTGNTIYF
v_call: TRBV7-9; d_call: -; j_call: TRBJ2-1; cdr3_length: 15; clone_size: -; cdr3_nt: TGTGCCAGCAGCTTTGTTTCGGGACTCCTCCTTGAGCAGTTCTTC; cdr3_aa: CASSFVSGLLLEQFF
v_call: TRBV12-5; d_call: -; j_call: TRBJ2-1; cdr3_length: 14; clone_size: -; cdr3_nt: TGTGCTAGTGGTTTAATCGGGAGAGGAAGGGAGCAGTTCTTC; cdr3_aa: CASGLIGRGREQFF
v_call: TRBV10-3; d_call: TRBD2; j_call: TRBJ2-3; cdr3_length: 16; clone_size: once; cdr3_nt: TGTGCCATCAGTGAGCGAGCGGGAGGTAGGACAGATACGCAGTATTTT; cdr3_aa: CAISERAGGRTDTQYF
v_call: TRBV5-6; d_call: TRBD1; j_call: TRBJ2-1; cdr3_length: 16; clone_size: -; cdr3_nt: TGTGCCAGCAGCGCACGGGACAGGGTATCCTACAATGAGCAGTTCTTC; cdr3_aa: CASSARDRVSYNEQFF
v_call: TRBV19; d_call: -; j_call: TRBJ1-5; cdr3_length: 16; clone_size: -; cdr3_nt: TGTGCCAGTAGTGGGGTCTGGACAGAGTGGGGGCAGCCCCAGCATTTT; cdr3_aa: CASSGVWTEWGQPQHF
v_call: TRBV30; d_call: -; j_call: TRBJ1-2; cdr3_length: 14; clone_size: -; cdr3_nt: TGTGCCTGGATTTCAAAACAGGGATACTATGGCTACACCTTC; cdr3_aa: CAWISKQGYYGYTF
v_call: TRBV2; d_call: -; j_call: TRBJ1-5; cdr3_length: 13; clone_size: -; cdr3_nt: TGTGCCAGCAGTGACCGGACAGATCAGCCCCAGCATTTT; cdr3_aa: CASSDRTDQPQHF
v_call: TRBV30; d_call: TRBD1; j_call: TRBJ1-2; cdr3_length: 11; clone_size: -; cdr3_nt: TGTGCCTGGGGAACAGGGGTTGGCTACACCTTC; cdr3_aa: CAWGTGVGYTF
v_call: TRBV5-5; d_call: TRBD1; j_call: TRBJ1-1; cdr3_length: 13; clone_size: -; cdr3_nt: TGTGCCAGCAGCGGGACAGGGCACACTGAAGCTTTCTTT; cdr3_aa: CASSGTGHTEAFF
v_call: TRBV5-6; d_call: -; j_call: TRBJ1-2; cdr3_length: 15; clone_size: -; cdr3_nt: TGTGCCAGCAGCGGCCGGGCCCCGATTGACTATGGCTACCCCTTC; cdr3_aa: CASSGRAPIDYGYPF
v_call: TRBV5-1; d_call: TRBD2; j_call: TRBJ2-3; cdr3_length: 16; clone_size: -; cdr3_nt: TGCGCCAGCAGCTTGGGGTTTAGCGGGAGCGCAGATACGCAGTATTTT; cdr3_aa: CASSLGFSGSADTQYF
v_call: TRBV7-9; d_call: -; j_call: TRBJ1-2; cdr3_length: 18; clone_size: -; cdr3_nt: TGTGCCAGCAGCCTAAGACCGAGACTCGGAGTATTAAACTATGGCTACACCTTC; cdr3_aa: CASSLRPRLGVLNYGYTF
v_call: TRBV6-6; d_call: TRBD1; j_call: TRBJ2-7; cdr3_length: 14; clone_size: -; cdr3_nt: TGTGCCAGCAGGAAACGGGACAGCTCCTACGAGCAGTACTTC; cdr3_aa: CASRKRDSSYEQYF
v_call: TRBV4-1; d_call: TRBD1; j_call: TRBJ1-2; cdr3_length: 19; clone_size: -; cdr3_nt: TGCGCCAGCAGCCAACCCCCTCGGGACAGGGGTACAGATAACTATGGCTACACCTTC; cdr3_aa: CASSQPPRDRGTDNYGYTF
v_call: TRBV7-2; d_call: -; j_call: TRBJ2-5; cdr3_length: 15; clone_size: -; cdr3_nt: TGTGCCAGCAGCTTAGCGTCAGTCAGGGCAGAGACCCAGTACTTC; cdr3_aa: CASSLASVRAETQYF
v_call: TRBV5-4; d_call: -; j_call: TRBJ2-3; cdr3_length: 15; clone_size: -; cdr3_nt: TGTGCCAGCAGCGCAAACAACCCGGGGGTGGATACGCAGTATTTT; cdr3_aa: CASSANNPGVDTQYF
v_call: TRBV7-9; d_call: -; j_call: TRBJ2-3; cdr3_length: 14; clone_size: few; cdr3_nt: TGTGCCAGCAAGGGGGACGACGAGATTTCGGTGCAGTATTTT; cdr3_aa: CASKGDDEISVQYF
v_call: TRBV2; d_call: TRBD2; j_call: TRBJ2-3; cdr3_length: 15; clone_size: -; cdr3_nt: TGTGCCAGCAGTGAAATACTAGCGTATACAGATACGCAGTATTTT; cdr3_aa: CASSEILAYTDTQYF
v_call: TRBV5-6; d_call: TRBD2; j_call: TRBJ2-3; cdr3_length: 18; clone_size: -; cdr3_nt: TGTGCCAGCAGCCCCTGCGGGGGGTTAGCGGGAGATACAGATACGCAGTATTTT; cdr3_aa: CASSPCGGLAGDTDTQYF
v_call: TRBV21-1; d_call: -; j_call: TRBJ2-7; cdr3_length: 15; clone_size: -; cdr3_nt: TGTGCCAGCAGCAAAGTAGGCGGGGGGCCCTACGAGCAGTACTTC; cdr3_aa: CASSKVGGGPYEQYF
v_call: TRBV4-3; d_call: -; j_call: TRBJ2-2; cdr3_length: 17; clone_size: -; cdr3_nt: TGCGCCAGCAGCCAAGCCTGCGACGGGAGGAACACCGGGGAGCTGTTTTTT; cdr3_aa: CASSQACDGRNTGELFF
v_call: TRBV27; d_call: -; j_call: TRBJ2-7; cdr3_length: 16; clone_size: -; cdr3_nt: TGTGCCAGCAGCCCCCTCAACAGTGTCTCTTCCTACGAGCAGTACTTC; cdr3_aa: CASSPLNSVSSYEQYF
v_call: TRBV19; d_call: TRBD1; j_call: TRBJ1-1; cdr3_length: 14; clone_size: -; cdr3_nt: TGTGCCATCCGGGACAGCCGATTGAACACTGAAGCTTTCTTT; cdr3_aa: CAIRDSRLNTEAFF
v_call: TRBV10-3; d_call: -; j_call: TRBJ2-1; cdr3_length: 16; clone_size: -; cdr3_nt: TGTGCCATCAGTGAGCCGGAGCGGAGCCCTTACAATGAGCAGTTCTTC; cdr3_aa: CAISEPERSPYNEQFF